This T cell receptor beta chain was obtained from a study of shared clonotypes between healthy human individuals. CDR3 length equals 17 residues. Germline assignment: CDR1 SSHAT and CDR2 FNYEAQ (reference sequence). Every contributor of samples was a Caucasian grown-up residing in Nashville, Tennessee. TCRdb keeps only in-frame clones here, not all; method: immunoSEQ multiplex PCR. The profile shows about 490,000 clones, around 80% of them singletons. Concerning this clone itself: Its ends do not fully match the called genes, so a read error is possible.

The gene calls are TRBV7-7 and TRBJ2-3; no clear D. The sample was PBMCs. The clonotype comes from a woman aged 40 to 49 in good health. Some clones in this sample may be carry-over from other donors' samples. The CDR3 is CASRTNFWLLYTDTQYF. The CDR3 region has the DNA TGTGCTAGCAGGACCAATTTTTGGCTCTTATACACAGATACGCAGTATTTT.